The 14 T cell receptor beta chains below were found in one sample sequenced in a study of T-cell reconstitution after alpha-beta-depleted transplantation in children. The TCRbeta library incorporated unique molecular identifiers. TCRdb called the PCR reads again in MiXCR, with one record for every CDR3 protein. The sample has around 25,000 distinct CDR3 sequences; over 15% are singletons. The material was PBMCs, mostly from graft donor cells, obtained 60 days after TCRalphabeta/CD19-depleted stem cell transplant. Receptors were obtained from a male patient aged 2-15 years who had a stem cell transplant for acute lymphoblastic leukemia, so the T cells may come from the graft donor.

This clonotype was detected a few times. The genes are TRBV9 and TRBJ2-5; D gene uncertain. Germline CDR1 and CDR2: SGDLS and YYNGEE. The ends were cut back, 2 bases at V and 0 bases at J, with 8 bases in the middle. The CDR3 contains 14 residues. This chain's CDR3 is CASSVRSDQETQYF. CDR3 in DNA: TGTGCCAGCAGCGTCCGCTCAGACCAAGAGACCCAGTACTTC.

CDR3 protein: CASTKTGPVKYEQYF. For the CDR3, the DNA is TGTGCCAGCACGAAAACAGGGCCCGTTAAGTACGAGCAGTACTTC. The V call is TRBV28, the J call TRBJ2-7; the D gene is possibly TRBD1 (6 bases). Looked up from germline, CDR1 is MDHEN and CDR2 is SYDVKM. V lost 7 bases and J lost 4, with 20 bases in between. The CDR3 runs to 15 residues.

The CDR3 DNA reads as TGTGCCGGAAGAAGTTTTGGACAGGGAGCCAACGAGCAGTACTTC. It yields the protein CAGRSFGQGANEQYF. The chain carries TRBV14 and TRBJ2-7, with 8 bases lining up with TRBD1. Germline V gives CDR1 SGHDN, CDR2 FVKESK. The CDR3 runs 15 residues. Trimming cost V 11 bases and J 5 bases; bases outside gene matches: 17.

The chain combines TRBV5-5 with TRBJ2-1; TRBD1 might be the D (5 bases). The V gene's germline CDR1 is SGHKS and CDR2 YYEKEE (reference sequence). The CDR3 consists of 14 residues. Deletions cut 4 bases from V and 0 bases from J, with 8 bases between. The CDR3 bases are TGTGCCAGCAGCATGGGGCCCTCCTACAATGAGCAGTTCTTC. Amino acid sequence: CASSMGPSYNEQFF.

V gene TRBV11-2 combines with J gene TRBJ2-3; D call uncertain. With 3 bases removed from V and 14 bases from J, the gap between germline ends came to 15 bases. This CDR3 region has 12 residues. CDR1 and CDR2 (germline): SGHAT, FQNNGV. In DNA, the CDR3 is TGTGCCAGCAGCTTGTTGCCTCAATTGGTGTATTTT. This sequence encodes CASSLLPQLVYF.

This clonotype appeared a few times. The rearrangement links TRBV4-2 to TRBJ2-4; TRBD2 matches 11 bases. Trimming removed 1 base from V and 5 bases from J; junction bases left unmatched: 4. CDR1 is LGHNA, CDR2 YNFKEQ, per germline. This CDR3 is built from 16 residues. This chain's CDR3 is CASSQASGLAENIQYF. The CDR3, as DNA: TGTGCCAGCAGCCAAGCCTCGGGACTAGCGGAAAACATTCAGTACTTC.

This chain connects TRBV20-1 to TRBJ2-1; weak D call: TRBD1 (6 bases). CDR1 is DFQATT and CDR2 is SNEGSKA in the germline V gene (reference sequence). V dropped 7 bases and J dropped 6 bases, with 19 bases sitting between them. The CDR3 length is 14 residues. In nucleotides, the CDR3 is TGCAGTGTACCTAACAACAGGGCGTCCAATGAGCAGTTCTTC. Translation gives CSVPNNRASNEQFF.

The chain combines TRBV4-3 with TRBJ2-5; the match to TRBD1 covers 7 bases. The CDR3 runs to 14 residues. V lost 0 bases, J lost 3 bases, and 1 base stayed unmatched. The germline gives CDR1 LGHNA, CDR2 YSLEER. CDR3 sequence: CASSQEQGKETQYF. The CDR3 nucleotides read TGCGCCAGCAGCCAAGAACAGGGGAAAGAGACCCAGTACTTC.

This clonotype was seen a handful of times. The rearrangement uses TRBV3-1 and TRBJ2-6; D remains ambiguous. The CDR3 is 16 amino acids. Germline V gene sequence: CDR1 LGHDT, CDR2 YNNKEL (reference sequence). V was shortened by 0 bases and J by 0 bases, with 6 bases between the two germline ends. This CDR3 reads CASSQEGSSGANVLTF. The CDR3 nucleotides read TGTGCCAGCAGCCAAGAAGGCAGCTCTGGGGCCAACGTCCTGACTTTC.

The table lists this clonotype with a few counts. This chain links TRBV28 with TRBJ1-2, with D possibly matching TRBD1 (5 bases). Trimming cost V 7 bases and J 4 bases, with 19 bases left between them. From germline, CDR1 is MDHEN and CDR2 SYDVKM. This CDR3 is 15 amino acids long. The DNA for the CDR3 is TGTGCCAGCAACTCTGGGGGGAAGCGGCCCTATGGCTACACCTTC. It codes for CASNSGGKRPYGYTF.

The chain carries TRBV12-3 or TRBV12-4 and TRBJ2-1; TRBD2 matches 8 bases. The CDR3 is 15 residues long. V was pared by 1 base and J by 3 bases, with 2 bases of the junction left unmatched. CDR3 nucleotides: TGTGCCAGCAGTTTAGGTAGCGGGGTCTACAATGAGCAGTTCTTC. It yields the protein CASSLGSGVYNEQFF.

This clonotype came up many times. The rearrangement links TRBV12-3 or TRBV12-4 to TRBJ1-5; a weak D match, TRBD1 (6 bases). The CDR3 totals 14 residues. Trimming removed 5 bases at V and 4 bases at J, with 12 bases between. DNA of the CDR3: TGTGCCAGCAGTAACAGGGTAAGGAATCAGCCCCAGCATTTT. Amino acids: CASSNRVRNQPQHF.

This clonotype occurred many times. V gene TRBV6-5 combines with J gene TRBJ2-7, with D tentatively TRBD2 (6 bases). The germline gives CDR1 MNHEY, CDR2 SVGAGI. V lost 4 bases to trimming and J lost 0 bases, with 31 bases between them. This CDR3 spans 21 amino acids. CDR3 nucleotide sequence: TGTGCCAGCAGTTCGCCGGTGAGACCTCGAGGACCGGGACTTAACTCCTACGAGCAGTACTTC. Encoded protein: CASSSPVRPRGPGLNSYEQYF.

This clonotype appeared a few times. This chain connects TRBV6-2 or TRBV6-3 to TRBJ2-5; 7 positions match TRBD2. With V trimmed by 8 bases and J by 0 bases, 9 bases remained unmatched. This CDR3 spans 15 amino acids. Per the germline V gene, CDR1 is MNHEY and CDR2 is SVGEGT. The CDR3 nucleotides are TGTGCCAGCCGGGACTACCTAATGTACCAAGAGACCCAGTACTTC. It specifies CASRDYLMYQETQYF.